This passage covers 15 T cell receptor beta chains from one sample sequenced in a study of vaccination and CD4 T cells after COVID-19. Cultured CD4+ T cell DNA underwent sequencing with the Oncomine TCR Beta short-read assay. TCRdb reprocessed the PCR reads with MiXCR, giving one entry per CDR3 protein. Of 15,000 to 20,000 distinct CDR3 sequences listed, roughly 50% are singletons. The treatment was: approximately 9-day PBMC culture with coronavirus spike peptide pools or control peptides (ViraFEST assay). No cognate antigen is known for these TCRs. The sample consisted of CD4+ T cells from blood, cultured in vitro. Receptors originate from a human donor who had recovered from COVID-19.

The chain is built from TRBV9 and TRBJ2-5; 7 positions agree with TRBD2. Germline CDR1 and CDR2: SGDLS and YYNGEE. CDR3 size: 14 residues. V lost 6 bases, J lost 5 bases, and 10 bases stayed unmatched. The DNA of the CDR3 is TGTGCCAGCACCCCGGGACTAAATTCCGAGACCCAGTACTTC. Translation: CASTPGLNSETQYF.

The DNA for the CDR3 is TGTGCCAGCAGGACTACAGGATTTAACTATGGCTACACCTTC. Translated, it gives CASRTTGFNYGYTF. The V call is TRBV12-3 or TRBV12-4, the J call TRBJ1-2, with a tentative D call TRBD1 (5 bases). The CDR3 is 14 residues long. The V and J ends lost 6 bases and 1 base respectively, with 12 bases between them.

This clonotype was seen a handful of times. The gene calls are TRBV6-1 and TRBJ2-5, with 12 bases matching TRBD1. Germline values: CDR1 MNHNS, CDR2 SASEGT. With V trimmed by 7 bases and J by 1 base, 7 bases remained unmatched. The CDR3 is made up of 16 amino acids. The CDR3 is CASTAGTGGRQETQYF. The CDR3 DNA follows: TGTGCCAGCACCGCCGGGACAGGGGGCCGCCAAGAGACCCAGTACTTC.

V and J are TRBV19 and TRBJ1-5, with unresolved D. The CDR3 spans 15 residues. The germline V gene has CDR1 LNHDA and CDR2 SQIVND (reference sequence). V lost 3 bases to trimming and J lost 2 bases, with 11 bases between them. The CDR3 reads CASSILRPGNQPQHF. The DNA for the CDR3 is TGTGCCAGTAGTATCTTAAGGCCAGGCAATCAGCCCCAGCATTTT. The full variable domain, its missing parts supplied by reference TRBV19 and TRBJ1-5, is DGGITQSPKYLFRKEGQNVTLSCEQNLNHDAMYWYRQDPGQGLRLIYYSQIVNDFQKGDIAEGYSVSREKKESFPLTVTSAQKNPTAFYLCASSILRPGNQPQHFGDGTRLSIL.

The genes are TRBV7-9 and TRBJ1-1; D unresolved. Trimming stripped 2 bases from V and 9 bases from J, with 13 bases between. Germline-derived CDR1 and CDR2 are SEHNR and FQNEAQ (reference sequence). The CDR3 runs 13 residues. The DNA of the CDR3 is TGTGCCAGCAGCTTAAGGCTTCGGGATAAAGCTTTCTTT. It codes for CASSLRLRDKAFF.

Within the sample, this clonotype is medium-sized (0.01 to 0.1%). The chain links TRBV27 to TRBJ2-7; D perhaps matches TRBD2 (5 bases). The ends were cut back, 9 bases at V and 1 base at J, with 16 bases in the middle. CDR1 is MNHEY, CDR2 SMNVEV, per germline (reference sequence). This CDR3 has 14 residues. CDR3 loop: CARLSSLRSYEQYF. DNA of the CDR3: TGTGCCAGGTTATCTAGCTTGCGATCCTACGAGCAGTACTTC.

The rearrangement uses TRBV10-3 and TRBJ2-7; possible D gene TRBD1, 5 bases. In germline, CDR1 is ENHRY, CDR2 SYGVKD. The CDR3 totals 13 residues. Between the trimmed V and J ends, which lost 6 bases and 5 bases, there was a span of 14 bases. The CDR3 DNA sequence: TGTGCCATCAGGGAAGGGGTGAGGCACGAGCAGTACTTC. It yields the protein CAIREGVRHEQYF.

The chain recombines TRBV7-9 with TRBJ1-1; D remains ambiguous. Per the germline V gene, CDR1 is SEHNR and CDR2 is FQNEAQ (reference sequence). There are 15 residues in the CDR3. V shed 4 bases and J shed 4 bases, with 16 bases lying between them. CDR3 in amino acids: CASSSRRRGSTEAFF. In DNA, the CDR3 is TGTGCCAGCAGCTCCAGAAGAAGAGGGAGCACTGAAGCTTTCTTT.

This CDR3 is CASGSKERGDTQYF. Here the CDR3 DNA reads TGTGCCAGCGGGTCGAAGGAGCGGGGAGATACGCAGTATTTT. This chain uses TRBV7-9 with TRBJ2-3; TRBD2 matches at 7 bases. The CDR3 has 14 residues. Per the germline V gene, CDR1 is SEHNR and CDR2 is FQNEAQ (reference sequence). The V and J ends lost 8 bases and 5 bases, in that order; junction bases with no gene match: 10.

This chain joins TRBV5-1 and TRBJ1-2; D uncertain. Looked up from germline, CDR1 is SGHRS and CDR2 is YFSETQ. Trimming stripped 4 bases from V and 4 bases from J, with 17 bases between. This CDR3 spans 15 amino acids. The CDR3 here is CASSAAGLPRYGYTF. The CDR3 DNA follows: TGCGCCAGCAGCGCCGCGGGTCTTCCGCGCTATGGCTACACCTTC.

The chain joins TRBV7-8 to TRBJ1-1; D gene ambiguous. The V and J ends lost 1 base and 7 bases respectively, with 7 bases between them. This CDR3 comprises 12 residues. Germline CDR1 SGHVS, CDR2 FQNEAQ. The CDR3 sequence: CASSLDLGEAFF. The CDR3 DNA reads TGTGCCAGCAGCTTAGATCTGGGTGAAGCTTTCTTT.

This clonotype appeared a few times. This chain uses TRBV19 with TRBJ1-5; no reliable D call. Germline V gives CDR1 LNHDA, CDR2 SQIVND (reference sequence). Trimming pared 7 bases from V and 2 bases from J, leaving 12 bases between. There are 14 residues in the CDR3. CDR3 protein: CASNNAGGNQPQHF. The CDR3 nucleotides read TGTGCCAGTAACAACGCGGGCGGCAATCAGCCCCAGCATTTT.

The chain employs TRBV6-8 and TRBJ1-6, with a tentative D call TRBD1 (5 bases). The V gene's germline CDR1 is MNHGY and CDR2 SAAAGT. The CDR3 extends over 20 amino acids. Deletions cut 5 bases from V and 0 bases from J, with 23 bases between. The CDR3 here is CASSPRRQYPRSSYNSPLHF. The CDR3 DNA reads TGTGCCAGCAGTCCCAGGAGACAGTATCCCCGGAGCTCCTATAATTCACCCCTCCACTTT.

This clonotype came up a few times. The V gene is TRBV6-1, the J gene TRBJ1-1; D is unclear. The CDR3 totals 13 residues. Trimming removed 6 bases at V and 2 bases at J, with 10 bases between. Germline V gene lookup returns CDR1 MNHNS and CDR2 SASEGT. CDR3 DNA sequence: TGTGCCAGCAGAAGGTCAGGAAACACTGAAGCTTTCTTT. Its protein is CASRRSGNTEAFF.

The chain is built from TRBV7-2 and TRBJ2-1; 9 bases are shared with TRBD2. Germline-derived CDR1 and CDR2 are SGHTA and FQGNSA. V dropped 1 base and J dropped 8; count of bases not matched to a gene: 9. CDR3 length: 16 residues. The CDR3 loop is CASSLVGAGGPHEQFF. The CDR3 DNA is TGTGCCAGCAGCTTAGTCGGCGCGGGAGGGCCGCATGAGCAGTTCTTC.